This T cell receptor (beta chain) was documented in a study of T-cell reconstitution after alpha-beta-depleted transplantation in children. Between the trimmed V and J ends, which lost 1 base and 6 bases, there was a span of 17 bases. The CDR3 runs to 16 residues. It was with unique molecular identifiers that the TCRbeta library was prepared. Each CDR3 protein gets one entry after TCRdb re-called the PCR reads with MiXCR. The table lists approximately 350,000 distinct CDR3 sequences, 10% of them singletons. The table lists this clonotype with many counts. This rearrangement joins TRBV12-3 or TRBV12-4 to TRBJ2-3; tentative D call: TRBD2 (6 bases). The source material was PBMCs from the stem cell graft donor, sampled from the stem cell graft. The TCR comes from a human donor who donated a stem cell graft to a child with acute lymphoblastic leukemia. CDR3 DNA sequence: TGTGCCAGCAGTTTAGGTCCCAGCGGGTATAGGGATACGCAGTATTTT. Translated, it gives CASSLGPSGYRDTQYF.